Listed below are T cell receptor beta chains from one sample, sequenced in a study of blood T cell repertoires in COVID-19. Some clones are missing from TCRdb's copy, which holds only in-frame ones; the method was immunoSEQ multiplex PCR. The sample includes roughly 300,000 clones, roughly 85% of them seen just once. Sequencing used peripheral blood. These receptors all stem from a human donor in a cohort sampled during active COVID-19. Each CDR3 is given with its conserved first and last residue. D genes are given only for firm matches. Not every row has a clone size; where given, it reads once, few, many or a size class.

size,J,D,V,CDR3,DNA
.,TRBJ1-6,.,TRBV11-2,CASSLGRANSPLHF,TGTGCCAGCAGCTTAGGCAGGGCTAATTCACCCCTCCACTTT
.,TRBJ1-2,TRBD1,TRBV4-1,CASSRVTGTGDGYTF,TGCGCCAGCAGCCGAGTTACCGGGACAGGGGATGGCTACACCTTC
.,TRBJ2-1,TRBD2,TRBV6-6,CASSSSGGVDEQFF,TGTGCCAGCAGTTCAAGCGGGGGCGTCGATGAGCAGTTCTTC
once,TRBJ1-1,.,TRBV27,CASSRLGALNTEAFF,TGTGCCAGCAGTCGCCTAGGGGCGCTGAACACTGAAGCTTTCTTT
.,TRBJ1-2,.,TRBV27,CASSPGAGGGYTF,TGTGCCAGCAGTCCTGGAGCTGGTGGTGGCTACACCTTC
.,TRBJ1-5,TRBD1,TRBV19,CASSKTGVYQPQHF,TGTGCCAGTAGTAAGACAGGGGTTTATCAGCCCCAGCATTTT
many,TRBJ2-3,TRBD2,TRBV6-4,CASSGGESDTQYF,TGTGCCAGCAGCGGGGGGGAATCAGATACGCAGTATTTT
.,TRBJ2-1,.,TRBV7-2,CASSRGGYNEQFF,TGTGCCAGCAGCCGGGGAGGTTACAATGAGCAGTTCTTC
.,TRBJ2-3,TRBD2,TRBV7-9,CASSLASSGGTQYF,TGTGCCAGCAGCTTAGCATCCTCGGGGGGTACGCAGTATTTT
.,TRBJ2-3,TRBD2,TRBV15,CATSRVSTSSYTQYF,TGTGCCACCAGCAGAGTCTCGACTAGCTCGTATACGCAGTATTTT
.,TRBJ1-2,TRBD1,TRBV18,CASSPDRDPHYGYTF,TGTGCCAGCTCACCGGACAGGGATCCCCACTATGGCTACACCTTC
.,TRBJ1-1,.,TRBV9,CASSLRAGWNTEAFF,TGTGCCAGCAGCCTAAGAGCGGGGTGGAACACTGAAGCTTTCTTT
.,TRBJ2-1,TRBD2,TRBV7-2,CASSLGGAGDNEQFF,TGTGCCAGCAGCTTAGGTGGTGCGGGGGACAATGAGCAGTTCTTC
.,TRBJ2-7,.,TRBV15,CATSRDGGEQYF,TGTGCCACCAGCAGAGATGGCGGCGAGCAGTACTTC
.,TRBJ2-1,TRBD2,TRBV3-1/TRBV3-2,CASSQIAGTLNEQFF,TGTGCCAGCAGCCAAATAGCGGGGACCCTCAATGAGCAGTTCTTC
.,TRBJ2-7,.,TRBV5-1,CASSPGGVEQYF,TGCGCCAGCAGCCCGGGCGGGGTCGAGCAGTACTTC
.,TRBJ1-5,.,TRBV28,CASSRTGNSQPQHF,TGTGCCAGCAGCCGAACAGGGAATTCTCAGCCCCAGCATTTT
.,TRBJ2-5,.,TRBV19,CASSILAEETQYF,TGTGCCAGTAGTATCTTGGCGGAAGAGACCCAGTACTTC
.,TRBJ1-6,.,TRBV6-5,CASSYSENSPLHF,TGTGCCAGCAGTTACTCGGAGAATTCACCCCTCCACTTT
once,TRBJ2-3,.,TRBV15,CATSRDLSSLGTDTQYF,TGTGCCACCAGCAGAGATCTATCGTCTCTAGGCACAGATACGCAGTATTTT
few,TRBJ1-5,.,TRBV2,CASSVGRASNQPQHF,TGTGCCAGCAGTGTAGGCAGGGCGAGCAATCAGCCCCAGCATTTT
.,TRBJ1-6,.,TRBV27,CASSPAGYNSPLHF,TGTGCCAGCAGTCCCGCCGGGTATAATTCACCCCTCCACTTT
.,TRBJ1-2,.,TRBV30,CAWSVAVSYTF,TGTGCCTGGAGTGTGGCGGTTAGCTACACCTTC
.,TRBJ1-2,TRBD1,TRBV5-1,CASTDSTGVKGYTF,TGCGCCAGCACGGATTCAACAGGGGTGAAGGGCTACACCTTC
few,TRBJ1-2,.,TRBV5-1,CASSLSGGNGYTF,TGCGCCAGCAGCTTGAGCGGGGGAAATGGCTACACCTTC
.,TRBJ1-1,TRBD1,TRBV9,CASSEGDRGLSEAFF,TGTGCCAGCAGCGAGGGGGACAGGGGGCTGTCTGAAGCTTTCTTT
.,TRBJ2-3,.,TRBV3-1/TRBV3-2,CASSESGSDNTQYF,TGTGCCAGCAGTGAGAGCGGGTCGGATAATACGCAGTATTTT
.,TRBJ2-7,TRBD1,TRBV10-3,CAITLGQGYEQYF,TGTGCCATCACCCTTGGACAGGGCTACGAGCAGTACTTC
.,TRBJ1-1,.,TRBV5-8,CASSRQSTEAFF,TGTGCCAGCAGCCGACAGAGCACTGAAGCTTTCTTT
.,TRBJ2-1,TRBD1,TRBV11-3,CASSLRGQNEQFF,TGTGCCAGCAGCTTAAGGGGGCAGAATGAGCAGTTCTTC
.,TRBJ1-6,.,TRBV2,CASSPTGSYNSPLHF,TGTGCCAGCAGTCCTACAGGGTCCTATAATTCACCCCTCCACTTT